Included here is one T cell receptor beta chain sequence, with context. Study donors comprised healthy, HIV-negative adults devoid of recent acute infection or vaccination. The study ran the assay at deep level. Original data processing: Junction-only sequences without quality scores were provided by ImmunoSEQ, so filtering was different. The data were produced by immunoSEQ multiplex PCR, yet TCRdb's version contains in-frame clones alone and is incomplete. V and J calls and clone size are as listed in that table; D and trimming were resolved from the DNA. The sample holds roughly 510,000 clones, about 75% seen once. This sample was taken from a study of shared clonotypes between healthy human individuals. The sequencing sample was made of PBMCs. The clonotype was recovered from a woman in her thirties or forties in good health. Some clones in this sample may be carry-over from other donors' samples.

Here the CDR3 reads CASSRTSGNEQFF. CDR3 DNA sequence: TGCGCCAGCAGCCGGACTAGCGGCAATGAGCAGTTCTTC. The V call is TRBV4-1, the J call TRBJ2-1; 10 nucleotides match TRBD2. V was clipped by 4 bases and J by 6 bases; unmatched bases: 0. The CDR3 is 13 amino acids. Per germline, CDR1 MGHRA and CDR2 YSYEKL.